The next 14 T cell receptor beta chains were all read from a single sample in a study of shared clonotypes between healthy human individuals (TCRdb year 2020). Library preparation used the immunoSEQ multiplex PCR assay. TCRdb obtained this table from immuneACCESS and retained in-frame rearrangements with V and J assigned. These tables miss some clones; where compared with another copy, unresolved V genes account for less than half of the shortfall, and the remainder is unexplained. For this sample there are over a million clones; over 95% appear just once. Of the sample, over 1% falls within the top ten clones. The sample comprised naive CD4+ T cells sorted from blood. The cell subset or site label of this sample denotes: CD45RA+ positively selected. Source of these receptors: a man aged 25 to 40 in good health.

With regard to this clone: Other DNA sequences in the same sample also yield this CDR3. The V gene is TRBV6-1, the J gene TRBJ2-7; D is perhaps TRBD1 or TRBD2 (5 bases each). Trimming stripped 0 bases from V and 3 bases from J, with 9 bases between. CDR3 length: 14 residues. CDR1 is MNHNS and CDR2 is SASEGT in the germline V gene. The CDR3 nucleotides read TGTGCCAGCAGTGAAGCGAGGGGACGCTACGAGCAGTACTTC. Its translation is CASSEARGRYEQYF.

This clone was detected only once. The junction departs from the called germline gene at one end, perhaps through a read error. The genes are TRBV5-1 and TRBJ1-2, with a weak D call TRBD1 (6 bases). The CDR3 is 15 amino acids. Per germline, CDR1 SGHRS and CDR2 YFSETQ. CDR3 DNA: TGCGCAAGCAAGGGGGGGTCAGGAGGAAACTATGGCTACACCTTC. As protein: CASKGGSGGNYGYTF.

This clone has only one observation. This sample includes further DNA sequences coding for the same CDR3. This sequence joins TRBV15 and TRBJ2-5; maybe TRBD1 (6 bases). V was cut by 2 bases and J by 2 bases, with 6 bases left in between. The CDR3 consists of 13 residues. Germline V gene sequence: CDR1 LNHNV, CDR2 YYDKDF (reference sequence). The CDR3 is CATSRQGQETQYF. The DNA for the CDR3 is TGTGCCACCAGCAGACAGGGGCAAGAGACCCAGTACTTC.

V usage is TRBV27 and J usage is TRBJ2-5; no definite D call. This CDR3 spans 16 amino acids. Germline V CDR1 and CDR2: MNHEY, SMNVEV (reference sequence). Trimming removed 3 bases at V and 4 bases at J, with 18 bases between. CDR3 in amino acids: CASSFKVSAASETQYF. The DNA of the CDR3 is TGTGCCAGCAGTTTTAAAGTATCGGCGGCATCAGAGACCCAGTACTTC.

The chain has TRBV6-1 and TRBJ2-7, with 9 bases lining up with TRBD1. This CDR3 comprises 13 residues. Germline lookup yields CDR1 MNHNS and CDR2 SASEGT. In DNA form, the CDR3 reads TGTGCGGTCTCAGGGACAGGGAGACGCGAGCAGTACTTC. Its protein is CAVSGTGRREQYF.

The chain couples TRBV29-1 to TRBJ2-7, with TRBD1 identical over 8 bases. The J segment lost 5 bases and the V segment lost 6 bases, leaving 9 bases of the junction unmatched. The CDR3 spans 13 residues. Germline V gene sequence: CDR1 SQVTM, CDR2 ANQGSEA. The CDR3 spells CSVTGALLNEQYF. CDR3 bases: TGCAGCGTGACAGGGGCCCTCCTCAACGAGCAGTACTTC.

This clone has only one observation. The chain links TRBV6-5 to TRBJ2-5; 7 nucleotides match TRBD2. The CDR3 has 15 residues. Germline-derived CDR1 and CDR2 are MNHEY and SVGAGI. The V segment lost 0 bases and the J segment 5 bases; nucleotides outside the gene matches: 6. The CDR3 spells CASSYSGGPLETQYF. The DNA for the CDR3 is TGTGCCAGCAGTTACTCGGGAGGGCCCTTGGAGACCCAGTACTTC.

This chain connects TRBV18 to TRBJ2-1; 10 bases align to TRBD2. Germline CDR1 is KGHSH and CDR2 is LQKENI. CDR3 length: 16 residues. J lost 8 bases, V lost 2 bases, and 9 bases had no gene match. CDR3 protein: CASSPLTSGTSHEQFF. In DNA form, the CDR3 reads TGTGCCAGCTCACCATTAACTAGCGGGACGTCCCATGAGCAGTTCTTC.

CDR3 protein: CASVTGLTDTQYF. In DNA, the CDR3 is TGTGCCAGCGTGACAGGTTTAACAGATACGCAGTATTTT. The chain joins TRBV7-6 to TRBJ2-3, with D tentatively TRBD1 (6 bases). CDR3 length: 13 residues. Looked up from germline, CDR1 is SGHVS and CDR2 is FNYEAQ. V dropped 8 bases and J dropped 3 bases, with 12 bases sitting between them.

The gene calls are TRBV16 and TRBJ1-5, with 9 bases matching TRBD1. The length of the CDR3 is 17 residues. Germline CDR1 and CDR2: KGHSY and FQNENV. Trimming cost V 5 bases and J 7 bases; bases outside gene matches: 15. DNA for the CDR3: TGTGCCAGCAGCGTGGGAAGGGGACAGGGTGTGGAACAGCCCCAGCATTTT. This codes for CASSVGRGQGVEQPQHF.

The V and J genes are TRBV18 and TRBJ2-7, with 9 bases aligning to TRBD1. Trimming at V came to 3 bases and at J to 7 bases, leaving 10 bases not matched to a gene. The CDR3 covers 15 residues. The germline CDR1 and CDR2 sequences are KGHSH and LQKENI. CDR3 loop: CASSPIDRGTGEQYF. The CDR3 nucleotides read TGTGCCAGCTCACCCATCGACAGGGGGACCGGGGAGCAGTACTTC.

V is TRBV4-1 and J is TRBJ2-7; 9 bases are a match to TRBD2. This CDR3 region has 15 residues. CDR1 and CDR2 (germline): MGHRA, YSYEKL. The J segment lost 9 bases and the V segment lost 0 bases, leaving 9 bases of the junction unmatched. The CDR3, as DNA: TGCGCCAGCAGCCAAGAGGGGACTAGCTACTTCGGGCAGTACTTC. Amino acid sequence: CASSQEGTSYFGQYF.

Points on this clone: This sample includes further DNA sequences coding for the same CDR3. The chain carries TRBV18 and TRBJ2-1; D possibly corresponds to TRBD1 (5 bases). Trimming left V 2 bases short and J 0 bases short, with 8 bases between. The CDR3 length is 15 residues. Per the germline V gene, CDR1 is KGHSH and CDR2 is LQKENI. This CDR3 reads CASSPSQGSYNEQFF. Written as DNA, the CDR3 is TGTGCCAGCTCACCAAGTCAGGGCTCCTACAATGAGCAGTTCTTC.

The chain joins TRBV4-2 to TRBJ2-3; 12 nucleotides match TRBD2. The CDR3 length is 19 residues. Unmatched junction bases numbered 11, after V lost 4 bases and J lost 0 bases. Germline-derived CDR1 and CDR2 are LGHNA and YNFKEQ. CDR3 region: CASSLRSSGRAGSTDTQYF. DNA of the CDR3: TGTGCCAGCAGCCTACGATCTAGCGGGAGGGCCGGCAGCACAGATACGCAGTATTTT.